This passage covers 15 T cell receptor beta chains from one sample sequenced in a study of OX40 agonist ivuxolimab in advanced cancers. Repertoires were generated with immunoSEQ multiplex PCR, while TCRdb's copy carries only in-frame clones and drops some. This sample carries 16,000 or so clones, around nine tenths of them seen once, and the ten largest clones take 3.9%. The source material was CD4+ or CD8+ T cells sorted from blood, sampled in a trial of the OX40 agonist ivuxolimab. The receptors come from an adult with an advanced solid tumor such as melanoma, head and neck, liver or kidney cancer.

The rearrangement links TRBV21-1 to TRBJ2-7; the table gives TRBD2 as D, unverified against the DNA. TRBV21-1 is shown as a pseudogene. This CDR3 region has 12 residues. CDR3 protein: CASSKVSGEQYF. The DNA for the CDR3 is TGTGCCAGCAGCAAAGTTTCGGGAGAGCAGTACTTC.

V and J are TRBV5-1 and TRBJ2-5, with 10 positions matching TRBD1. The end of the DNA fits TRBJ2-7 better, so the J call may be wrong. Germline CDR1 reads SGHRS; CDR2 reads YFSETQ. CDR3 length equals 15 residues. For the CDR3, the DNA is TGCGCCAGCAGCAATCGGGACAGGGGCTCCTACGAGCAGTACTTC. Its translation is CASSNRDRGSYEQYF.

This chain connects TRBV4-3 to TRBJ2-5; no definite D call. The DNA end is a closer match to TRBJ2-7, so the J assignment may be wrong. The length of the CDR3 is 12 residues. From germline, CDR1 is LGHNA and CDR2 YSLEER. In DNA form, the CDR3 reads TGCGCCAGCAGCCGATCAGGCTACGAGCAGTACTTC. Residues: CASSRSGYEQYF.

DNA of the CDR3: TGTGCCAGCAGCCCCAGGGCTAGCGGGAGAGGTAATGAGCAGTTCTTC. Protein sequence: CASSPRASGRGNEQFF. The gene calls are TRBV7-3 and TRBJ2-1, with TRBD2 matching 10 bases. This CDR3 contains 16 residues. Unmatched junction bases numbered 11, after V lost 5 bases and J lost 7 bases. Per the germline V gene, CDR1 is SGHTA and CDR2 is FQGTGA. Using reference TRBV7-3 and TRBJ2-1 for the parts outside the CDR3, the full variable domain is GAGVSQTPSNKVTEKGKYVELRCDPISGHTALYWYRQSLGQGPEFLIYFQGTGAADDSGLPNDRFFAVRPEGSVSTLKIQRTERGDSAVYLCASSPRASGRGNEQFFGPGTRLTVL.

J is TRBJ2-1 and V is TRBV5-4; D might be TRBD1 (5 bases). The germline V gene encodes CDR1 SGHNT and CDR2 YYREEE (reference sequence). V shed 3 bases and J shed 6 bases, with 10 bases lying between them. This CDR3 comprises 13 residues. The CDR3 reads CASSSYDSNEQFF. As DNA, the CDR3 is TGTGCCAGCAGCTCGTATGACAGCAATGAGCAGTTCTTC.

The chain is built from TRBV9 and TRBJ2-2; tentatively, D is TRBD2 (6 bases). The germline V gene encodes CDR1 SGDLS and CDR2 YYNGEE. The V and J ends lost 7 bases and 3 bases respectively, with 16 bases between them. This CDR3 comprises 15 residues. The CDR3 spells CASGAGTLHTGELFF. DNA for the CDR3: TGTGCCAGCGGGGCCGGGACTCTCCACACCGGGGAGCTGTTTTTT.

CDR3 in DNA: TGCAGCGTTGCCGGGACCGCTAATGAAAAACTGTTTTTT. Protein: CSVAGTANEKLFF. The chain couples TRBV29-1 to TRBJ1-4; weak D call: TRBD1 (5 bases). The V gene's germline CDR1 is SQVTM and CDR2 ANQGSEA. The CDR3 runs 13 residues. The V end was cut by 4 bases, the J end by 3 bases, with 9 bases between.

The genes are TRBV6-1 and TRBJ2-7, with D possibly TRBD1 on 5 matching bases. The CDR3 is 13 residues long. The germline CDR1 and CDR2 sequences are MNHNS and SASEGT. The V gene lost 7 bases and the J gene lost 5 bases, with 15 bases spanning the gap. The CDR3 spells CASTWGSLNEQYF. The CDR3 coding sequence is TGTGCCAGCACGTGGGGCTCTCTGAACGAGCAGTACTTC.

V is TRBV5-1 and J is TRBJ1-4; TRBD1 might be the D (5 bases). This CDR3 has 17 amino acids. Germline CDR1 is SGHRS and CDR2 is YFSETQ. The V gene lost 0 bases and the J gene lost 7 bases, with 19 bases spanning the gap. The CDR3 DNA reads as TGCGCCAGCAGCTTGGAAGGTCTGGGGACGACCTCTGAAAAACTGTTTTTT. As protein: CASSLEGLGTTSEKLFF.

This clone showed up just a few times. The chain couples TRBV18 to TRBJ1-5; 11 nucleotides line up with TRBD1. V lost 0 bases, J lost 1 base, and 2 bases stayed unmatched. Germline lookup yields CDR1 KGHSH and CDR2 LQKENI. The CDR3 consists of 17 residues. CDR3 amino acids: CASSPPGTGGSNQPQHF. CDR3 nucleotide sequence: TGTGCCAGCTCACCACCGGGGACAGGGGGGAGCAATCAGCCCCAGCATTTT. Together with reference TRBV18 and TRBJ1-5, the CDR3 gives the full variable domain: NAGVMQNPRHLVRRRGQEARLRCSPMKGHSHVYWYRQLPEEGLKFMVYLQKENIIDESGMPKERFSAEFPKEGPSILRIQQVVRGDSAAYFCASSPPGTGGSNQPQHFGDGTRLSIL.

This clone was observed a handful of times. This rearrangement joins TRBV28 to TRBJ1-5; D unresolved. The V and J ends lost 5 bases and 0 bases respectively, with 8 bases between them. Germline CDR1 and CDR2: MDHEN and SYDVKM. This CDR3 spans 14 amino acids. CDR3 in DNA: TGTGCCAGCAGTCCGGGCGGTAGCAATCAGCCCCAGCATTTT. It encodes CASSPGGSNQPQHF. Full variable domain (rest looked up from reference TRBV28 and TRBJ1-5): DVKVTQSSRYLVKRTGEKVFLECVQDMDHENMFWYRQDPGLGLRLIYFSYDVKMKEKGDIPEGYSVSREKKERFSLILESASTNQTSMYLCASSPGGSNQPQHFGDGTRLSIL.

The V call is TRBV14, the J call TRBJ1-1; no clear D. The CDR3 is made up of 14 amino acids. Trimming took off 0 bases at V and 7 bases at J, with 12 bases between the two ends. Per the germline V gene, CDR1 is SGHDN and CDR2 is FVKESK. CDR3 residues: CASSQDSVDFEAFF. The CDR3 DNA sequence: TGTGCCAGCAGCCAAGATTCGGTAGATTTTGAAGCTTTCTTT.

V is TRBV10-2 and J is TRBJ1-5, with a tentative D call TRBD1 (6 bases). The germline gives CDR1 WSHSY, CDR2 SAAADI. This CDR3 has 14 amino acids. The V gene lost 1 base and the J gene lost 7 bases, with 11 bases spanning the gap. This CDR3 is CASSEWTANQPQHF. The CDR3 DNA reads as TGCGCCAGCAGTGAGTGGACAGCCAACCAGCCCCAGCATTTT.

The V and J genes are TRBV5-4 and TRBJ2-1, with TRBD2 matching over 15 bases. V shed 4 bases, J shed 5 bases, and the junction held 1 base outside the gene matches. Germline loops: CDR1 SGHNT, CDR2 YYREEE (reference sequence). The CDR3 spans 15 residues. CDR3 sequence (DNA): TGTGCCAGCAGCCGGACTAGCGGGAGGGACAATGAGCAGTTCTTC. Its translation: CASSRTSGRDNEQFF.

This chain links TRBV30 with TRBJ1-3; D gene uncertain. The length of the CDR3 is 14 residues. V lost 4 bases and J 0 bases, leaving 10 bases between the germline ends. Germline values: CDR1 GTSNPN, CDR2 SVGIG (reference sequence). CDR3 coding DNA: TGTGCCTGGACCGGCCAGAGCTCTGGAAACACCATATATTTT. This sequence encodes CAWTGQSSGNTIYF.